Sequencing of this TCR beta chain was carried out in a study of shared clonotypes between healthy human individuals. Findings of the study overall: The donor pool, a small one, limited the genetic and exposure-history diversity represented. In general, naive subsets displayed greater estimated richness than memory subsets did.

Only CD45RO-negative cells positively selected for CCR7 counted as naive CD8 cells, so terminally differentiated effector memory CD45RA+ cells were excluded. The CDR3 totals 12 residues. V lost 2 bases to trimming and J lost 5 bases, with 7 bases between them. CDR1 SGHDT and CDR2 YYEEEE come from the germline V gene. As regards this clone: Its antigen remains unidentified.

TCRdb's copy holds only in-frame clones and misses some; the assay was immunoSEQ multiplex PCR. The repertoire holds hundreds of thousands of clones, with almost 95% as singletons. This clonotype was sampled from a man younger than 40 in good health. J is TRBJ1-1 and V is TRBV5-6; D unresolved. The sequenced sample was naive CD8+ T cells sorted from blood. The CDR3, as DNA: TGTGCCAGCAGCTTTTATCAGACTGAAGCTTTCTTT. Its protein product is CASSFYQTEAFF.